Listed here are 28 T cell receptor beta chains from one sample, sequenced in a study of blood T cells in healthy people across ages. Through a sample-barcoded 5' primer and a J-beta primer mix, a second PCR was run for roughly 7 to 11 cycles. One entry per CDR3 protein results from TCRdb running MiXCR on the 5' RACE reads. Here the sample spans 630,000 or so distinct CDR3 sequences, approximately 30% being singletons. Sample: blood. The origin of the receptors is a woman older than 75 in good health.

V usage is TRBV25-1 and J usage is TRBJ2-5, with D perhaps TRBD1 or TRBD2 (5 bases each). The end of the DNA aligns better with TRBJ2-7, so the J call may be wrong. This CDR3 is 14 amino acids long. Germline V CDR1 and CDR2: MGHDK, SYGVNS. The CDR3 loop is CATKRDGNSYEQYF. Here the CDR3 DNA reads TGTGCCACTAAAAGGGACGGCAACTCCTACGAGCAGTACTTC.

This clonotype was detected many times. This chain joins TRBV29-1 and TRBJ2-7; D is possibly TRBD2 (7 bases). CDR1 SQVTM and CDR2 ANQGSEA come from the germline V gene. The V end was cut by 5 bases, the J end by 1 base, with 18 bases between. The CDR3 covers 15 residues. CDR3 in DNA: TGCAGCGTTATCCCGGGAGGCAGGGGTTCCTACGAGCAGTACTTC. It yields the protein CSVIPGGRGSYEQYF.

A note on this clonotype: At one end the junction does not follow the germline gene, possibly because of a read error. The chain joins TRBV6-2 or TRBV6-3 to TRBJ2-3; no firm D call. Per germline, CDR1 MNHEY and CDR2 SVGEGT. This CDR3 spans 15 amino acids. In DNA, the CDR3 is TGCGCCAGCAGCCAAGAGAGGAACCGACGGGATACGCAGTATTTT. Translating gives CASSQERNRRDTQYF.

This clonotype was counted at least ten times. The chain recombines TRBV4-2 with TRBJ2-6; D uncertain. Germline loops: CDR1 LGHNA, CDR2 YNFKEQ. The ends were cut back, 0 bases at V and 0 bases at J, with 6 bases in the middle. This CDR3 is built from 16 residues. CDR3 protein: CASSQELSSGANVLTF. The CDR3 DNA reads TGTGCCAGCAGCCAAGAATTGTCCTCTGGGGCCAACGTCCTGACTTTC.

This clonotype was recorded many times. The rearrangement joins TRBV7-9 to TRBJ2-5; D possibly corresponds to TRBD2 (7 bases). Germline CDR1 reads SEHNR; CDR2 reads FQNEAQ (reference sequence). The CDR3 loop spans 15 amino acids. The germline V and J ends were trimmed by 1 base and 11 bases, with 20 bases remaining between them. CDR3 coding DNA: TGTGCCAGCAGCTTAGTGGTCCCCGGGGGGCAAGAGCAGTACTTC. As protein: CASSLVVPGGQEQYF.

As to this clonotype: This may be a read error, as it is one base from a much larger clone. V and J are TRBV12-3 or TRBV12-4 and TRBJ2-1; 12 bases agree with TRBD1. The V segment lost 7 bases and the J segment 8 bases; nucleotides outside the gene matches: 15. CDR3 length equals 17 residues. CDR3 in amino acids: CASNPYTGTGGRDEQFF. DNA for the CDR3: TGTGCCAGCAACCCTTACACCGGGACAGGGGGCAGGGATGAGCAGTTCTTC.

This clonotype was recorded once. The V gene is TRBV7-2, the J gene TRBJ2-1, with D tentatively TRBD1 (6 bases). The V end lost 9 bases, the J end lost 11 bases, and 17 bases lay between the germline ends. Germline V CDR1 and CDR2: SGHTA, FQGNSA. This CDR3 has 12 residues. CDR3 DNA sequence: TGTGCCAGTAGCCAGGACAGTTATAAGCAGTTCTTC. This sequence encodes CASSQDSYKQFF.

This clonotype was seen at least ten times. The chain recombines TRBV7-3 with TRBJ2-1, with TRBD2 as a possible D gene (6 bases). Trimming took 1 base from V and 11 from J, leaving 9 bases between them. This CDR3 region has 12 residues. The germline V gene encodes CDR1 SGHTA and CDR2 FQGTGA. CDR3 sequence: CASSLSRGKQFF. CDR3 sequence (DNA): TGTGCCAGCAGCTTAAGCCGGGGGAAGCAGTTCTTC.

This clonotype was observed many times. The V call is TRBV6-2 or TRBV6-3, the J call TRBJ2-1; either TRBD1 or TRBD2 may supply D (6 bases each). Germline V gene sequence: CDR1 MNHEY, CDR2 SVGEGT. This CDR3 spans 16 amino acids. Trimming removed 5 bases at V and 4 bases at J, with 18 bases between. The CDR3 spells CASSPPPGALYNEQFF. The CDR3 DNA is TGTGCCAGCAGTCCACCCCCGGGGGCCCTTTACAATGAGCAGTTCTTC.

The rearrangement joins TRBV6-5 to TRBJ2-1, with D perhaps matching TRBD1 or TRBD2 (5 bases each). The CDR3 totals 15 residues. Per germline, CDR1 MNHEY and CDR2 SVGAGI. Trimming cost V 2 bases and J 6 bases, with 14 bases left between them. CDR3 DNA: TGTGCCAGCAGTTACGTCATTTTTGGGGGCAATGAGCAGTTCTTC. Residues: CASSYVIFGGNEQFF.

The table lists this clonotype with many counts. V and J are TRBV20-1 and TRBJ2-3; D gene uncertain. The germline V gene encodes CDR1 DFQATT and CDR2 SNEGSKA (reference sequence). Trimming pared 2 bases from V and 6 bases from J, leaving 6 bases between. The CDR3 extends over 11 amino acids. The CDR3 DNA follows: TGCAGTGCTAGACTGCGGGATACGCAGTATTTT. It yields the protein CSARLRDTQYF.

This clonotype has ten or more counts. The chain uses TRBV20-1 and TRBJ2-1; D gene ambiguous. The V gene's germline CDR1 is DFQATT and CDR2 SNEGSKA (reference sequence). Between the trimmed V and J ends, which lost 6 bases and 0 bases, there was a span of 12 bases. This CDR3 spans 14 amino acids. For the CDR3, the DNA is TGCAGTGCCGATACATCACGCTCCTACAATGAGCAGTTCTTC. Residues: CSADTSRSYNEQFF.

In this sample, this clonotype turned up many times. The chain combines TRBV20-1 with TRBJ1-2; 7 bases match TRBD1. V was pared by 4 bases and J by 1 base, with 6 bases of the junction left unmatched. CDR3 length: 14 residues. Germline CDR1 DFQATT, CDR2 SNEGSKA (reference sequence). CDR3 sequence: CSATRQGGNYGYTF. CDR3 sequence (DNA): TGCAGTGCTACAAGACAGGGTGGTAACTATGGCTACACCTTC.

The chain employs TRBV20-1 and TRBJ2-7; 12 bases fit TRBD2. The tail of the sequence fits TRBJ2-5 better, so the J call may be wrong. Germline V CDR1 and CDR2: DFQATT, SNEGSKA (reference sequence). The CDR3 runs to 15 residues. CDR3 in amino acids: CSASGLAGPPRTQYF. DNA for the CDR3: TGCAGTGCATCGGGACTAGCGGGTCCTCCTCGGACCCAGTACTTC.

In this sample, this clonotype turned up many times. V is TRBV24-1 and J is TRBJ2-1, with no clear D. The CDR3 sequence is 11 residues long. Germline V gene lookup returns CDR1 KGHDR and CDR2 SFDVKD. The V end was cut by 3 bases, the J end by 8 bases, with 4 bases between. CDR3 amino acids: CATSDQYEQFF. CDR3 DNA sequence: TGTGCCACCAGTGATCAATATGAGCAGTTCTTC.

The chain recombines TRBV6-5 with TRBJ2-1; 12 nucleotides match TRBD2. Per germline, CDR1 MNHEY and CDR2 SVGAGI. With V trimmed by 6 bases and J by 4 bases, 7 bases remained unmatched. The CDR3 is 16 amino acids. The CDR3 DNA is TGTGCCAGCAGAAACCCCGGGACTAGCGGGTACAATGAGCAGTTCTTC. This encodes CASRNPGTSGYNEQFF.

This clonotype showed up just a few times. The chain is built from TRBV6-1 and TRBJ1-1; maybe TRBD1 (6 bases). This CDR3 contains 13 residues. In germline, CDR1 is MNHNS, CDR2 SASEGT. V was clipped by 11 bases and J by 4 bases, with 17 bases between them. The CDR3 region has the DNA TGTGCCGAGGGGGTCAAACCGGGCACTGAAGCTTTCTTT. The encoded protein is CAEGVKPGTEAFF.

This CDR3 is CASSQSDRGSNQPQHF. CDR3 bases: TGTGCCAGCAGCCAGTCGGACAGGGGAAGCAATCAGCCCCAGCATTTT. The genes are TRBV3-1 and TRBJ1-5; 9 bases map to TRBD1. CDR3 size: 16 residues. CDR1 is LGHDT and CDR2 is YNNKEL in the germline V gene (reference sequence). Germline trimming cut 3 bases from V and 1 base from J; bases unmatched to any gene: 4.

This clonotype was seen a few times. The junction shows a germline mismatch at one end, possibly a read error. This sequence joins TRBV4-1 and TRBJ1-4; 9 bases line up with TRBD1. CDR1 is MGHRA, CDR2 YSYEKL, per germline. This CDR3 is 15 amino acids long. In DNA form, the CDR3 reads TGCGCCAACAGCGGACAGGGGCGCCTCAATGAAAAACTGTTTTTT. This encodes CANSGQGRLNEKLFF.

The V call is TRBV5-1, the J call TRBJ1-4, with TRBD1 identical over 9 bases. The V and J ends lost 4 bases and 7 bases, in that order; junction bases with no gene match: 8. The CDR3 spans 15 residues. Per germline, CDR1 SGHRS and CDR2 YFSETQ. As DNA, the CDR3 is TGCGCCAGCAGCATAACAGGGGGCTTTTCTGAAAAACTGTTTTTT. This codes for CASSITGGFSEKLFF.

This clonotype was seen many times. The V and J genes are TRBV28 and TRBJ2-4; D call uncertain. V lost 10 bases and J 0 bases, leaving 7 bases between the germline ends. Looked up from germline, CDR1 is MDHEN and CDR2 is SYDVKM. This CDR3 region has 12 residues. The CDR3 is CATSVAKNIQYF. The CDR3 DNA sequence: TGTGCCACCTCGGTAGCCAAAAACATTCAGTACTTC.

About this clonotype: One end of the junction does not line up with germline, which may come from a read error. The rearrangement uses TRBV7-2 and TRBJ2-1; 7 bases line up with TRBD2. The CDR3 sequence is 15 residues long. Germline V gene data show CDR1 as SGHTA and CDR2 as FQGNSA. DNA for the CDR3: TGTGCTAGCAGCCCCGGACTAGGAGCCTACAATGAGCAGTTCTTC. The encoded protein is CASSPGLGAYNEQFF.

Worth noting for this clonotype: An end of the junction differs from the germline gene, which may be a read error. This chain joins TRBV4-3 and TRBJ2-5; a possible D gene is TRBD1 (5 bases). Germline V gene data show CDR1 as LGHNA and CDR2 as YSLEER. The CDR3 runs to 14 residues. DNA for the CDR3: TGCGCCAGCAGCCAAACGCCGGAGACAGCCAAATTCACTTTC. Translation gives CASSQTPETAKFTF.

This clonotype was seen at least ten times. The chain recombines TRBV7-2 with TRBJ1-5, with 9 bases fitting TRBD1. CDR1 and CDR2 (germline): SGHTA, FQGNSA. The length of the CDR3 is 16 residues. V shed 0 bases and J 3 bases; nucleotides not matched to a gene: 3. The CDR3 is CASSLAGTGNNQPQHF. CDR3 DNA: TGTGCCAGCAGCTTAGCCGGGACAGGGAACAATCAGCCCCAGCATTTT.

This clonotype occurred many times. This chain joins TRBV9 and TRBJ2-2; D unclear. The CDR3 length is 16 residues. Germline loops: CDR1 SGDLS, CDR2 YYNGEE. With 3 bases removed from V and 1 base from J, the gap between germline ends came to 13 bases. The CDR3 is CASSATWWGNTGELFF. The CDR3 DNA sequence: TGTGCCAGCAGCGCGACGTGGTGGGGGAACACCGGGGAGCTGTTTTTT.

This chain links TRBV20-1 with TRBJ1-6, with D hard to call. Germline lookup yields CDR1 DFQATT and CDR2 SNEGSKA (reference sequence). CDR3 size: 15 residues. V lost 2 bases and J 0 bases, leaving 8 bases between the germline ends. In DNA form, the CDR3 reads TGCAGTGCTAGAATAGGGAGCTCCTATAATTCACCCCTCCACTTT. Protein sequence: CSARIGSSYNSPLHF.

The J gene is TRBJ2-1, the V gene TRBV6-5; TRBD2 agrees at 14 bases. With V trimmed by 2 bases and J by 8 bases, 2 bases remained unmatched. Per germline, CDR1 MNHEY and CDR2 SVGAGI. The CDR3 is 15 amino acids. The CDR3 loop reads CASSYPGLAGDEQFF. CDR3 in DNA: TGTGCCAGCAGTTACCCGGGACTAGCGGGAGATGAGCAGTTCTTC.

This clonotype showed up just a few times. This rearrangement joins TRBV3-1 to TRBJ2-3; TRBD2 aligns across 8 bases. CDR3 length: 17 amino acids. V was clipped by 0 bases and J by 1 base; unmatched bases: 6. CDR1 and CDR2 (germline): LGHDT, YNNKEL (reference sequence). The chain's CDR3 is CASSQDRGRGGTDTQYF. CDR3 nucleotide sequence: TGTGCCAGCAGCCAAGATCGGGGGCGGGGGGGCACAGATACGCAGTATTTT.